The rows below give T cell receptor beta chains drawn from one sample of a study of control samples from healthy donors and cancer patients. Libraries were prepared by immunoSEQ multiplex PCR; TCRdb keeps only in-frame clonotypes and omits some of them. The data contain 65,000 to 90,000 clones, about 87% of them singletons. Sequenced sample: blood. These receptors were taken from a man aged 45-65 years in good health. Each CDR3 is given with its conserved first and last residue. Each record gives: D gene, clone size, J gene, V gene, CDR3 protein, CDR3 DNA. D genes are given only for firm matches. Size values are once, few and many counts, or a class for expanded clones, and some rows have none.

d_call: .
clone_size: .
j_call: TRBJ2-7
v_call: TRBV11-3
cdr3_aa: CASSPKEPYEQYF
cdr3_nt: TGTGCCAGCAGCCCCAAGGAACCCTACGAGCAGTACTTC

d_call: TRBD1
clone_size: .
j_call: TRBJ1-3
v_call: TRBV9
cdr3_aa: CASSPHGQGVGNTIYF
cdr3_nt: TGTGCCAGCAGTCCCCACGGGCAGGGGGTTGGAAACACCATATATTTT

d_call: .
clone_size: .
j_call: TRBJ1-5
v_call: TRBV2
cdr3_aa: CASQGGNQPQHF
cdr3_nt: TGTGCCAGCCAGGGAGGAAATCAGCCCCAGCATTTT

d_call: .
clone_size: .
j_call: TRBJ1-1
v_call: TRBV2
cdr3_aa: CASRTGGEVNTEAFF
cdr3_nt: TGTGCCAGCAGGACGGGGGGCGAGGTCAACACTGAAGCTTTCTTT

d_call: .
clone_size: .
j_call: TRBJ1-4
v_call: TRBV11-3
cdr3_aa: CASSLGGLEDEKLFF
cdr3_nt: TGTGCCAGCAGCTTAGGGGGTTTAGAGGATGAAAAACTGTTTTTT

d_call: TRBD1
clone_size: .
j_call: TRBJ2-6
v_call: TRBV5-1
cdr3_aa: CASSSSGTGSIGANVLTF
cdr3_nt: TGCGCCAGCAGCTCTTCCGGGACAGGGTCTATCGGGGCCAACGTCCTGACTTTC

d_call: TRBD2
clone_size: .
j_call: TRBJ2-3
v_call: TRBV29-1
cdr3_aa: CSVESFSGTRGDTQYF
cdr3_nt: TGCAGCGTTGAGAGTTTTTCAGGGACTAGAGGGGATACGCAGTATTTT

d_call: .
clone_size: .
j_call: TRBJ1-1
v_call: TRBV6-4
cdr3_aa: CASSDSDGGHTEAFF
cdr3_nt: TGTGCCAGCAGTGACTCTGACGGGGGCCACACTGAAGCTTTCTTT

d_call: .
clone_size: .
j_call: TRBJ1-2
v_call: TRBV24-1
cdr3_aa: CATSDLETAADNYGYTF
cdr3_nt: TGTGCCACCAGTGATTTAGAGACAGCCGCCGATAACTATGGCTACACCTTC

d_call: TRBD1
clone_size: .
j_call: TRBJ2-3
v_call: TRBV6-6
cdr3_aa: CASSTRTGGSDTQYF
cdr3_nt: TGTGCCAGCAGCACCCGGACAGGGGGCTCAGATACGCAGTATTTT

d_call: .
clone_size: .
j_call: TRBJ1-1
v_call: TRBV15
cdr3_aa: CATSRDRGQWAEAFF
cdr3_nt: TGTGCCACCAGCAGAGATAGAGGCCAATGGGCTGAAGCTTTCTTT

d_call: .
clone_size: .
j_call: TRBJ1-6
v_call: TRBV5-5
cdr3_aa: CASSLAPGYNSPLHF
cdr3_nt: TGTGCCAGCAGCTTGGCCCCGGGCTATAATTCACCCCTCCACTTT

d_call: TRBD2
clone_size: .
j_call: TRBJ2-2
v_call: TRBV3-1/TRBV3-2
cdr3_aa: CASSHLSGTSGMYAGELFF
cdr3_nt: TGTGCCAGCAGCCATCTATCCGGGACTAGCGGGATGTATGCCGGGGAGCTGTTTTTT

d_call: TRBD1
clone_size: .
j_call: TRBJ2-1
v_call: TRBV10-1
cdr3_aa: CASSESEGARSYNEQFF
cdr3_nt: TGCGCCAGCAGTGAGTCCGAGGGGGCGCGTTCCTACAATGAGCAGTTCTTC

d_call: .
clone_size: .
j_call: TRBJ2-1
v_call: TRBV7-2
cdr3_aa: CASSPRTQSYNEQFF
cdr3_nt: TGTGCCAGCAGCCCCAGGACGCAGTCCTACAATGAGCAGTTCTTC

d_call: TRBD2
clone_size: .
j_call: TRBJ2-1
v_call: TRBV2
cdr3_aa: CASRAGDNEQFF
cdr3_nt: TGTGCCAGCCGGGCGGGGGACAATGAGCAGTTCTTC

d_call: .
clone_size: .
j_call: TRBJ1-3
v_call: TRBV19
cdr3_aa: CASSQTPGNTIYF
cdr3_nt: TGTGCCAGTAGTCAGACACCGGGAAACACCATATATTTT

d_call: TRBD2
clone_size: .
j_call: TRBJ2-5
v_call: TRBV2
cdr3_aa: CASSVLPGTSGGVDQETQYF
cdr3_nt: TGTGCCAGCAGTGTCCTGCCAGGGACTAGCGGGGGGGTGGACCAAGAGACCCAGTACTTC

d_call: TRBD1
clone_size: .
j_call: TRBJ1-6
v_call: TRBV2
cdr3_aa: CASNSGTGFNSPLHF
cdr3_nt: TGTGCCAGCAACAGCGGGACAGGTTTTAATTCACCCCTCCACTTT

d_call: .
clone_size: .
j_call: TRBJ1-1
v_call: TRBV23-1
cdr3_aa: CASSPRECHKPEGDRSMNTEAFF
cdr3_nt: TGCGCCAGCAGTCCTCGGGAGTGTCATAAACCGGAGGGGGACCGAAGCATGAACACTGAAGCTTTCTTT

d_call: .
clone_size: .
j_call: TRBJ1-2
v_call: TRBV19
cdr3_aa: CASIQPGQRYGYTF
cdr3_nt: TGTGCCAGTATTCAACCGGGACAACGTTATGGCTACACCTTC

d_call: .
clone_size: .
j_call: TRBJ1-1
v_call: TRBV21-1
cdr3_aa: CASSSQCAEAFF
cdr3_nt: TGTGCCAGCAGCAGTCAGTGCGCTGAAGCTTTCTTT

d_call: .
clone_size: .
j_call: TRBJ2-1
v_call: TRBV7-2
cdr3_aa: CASSVDRGRSGEQFF
cdr3_nt: TGTGCCAGCAGCGTCGACAGAGGGCGATCGGGTGAGCAGTTCTTC

d_call: .
clone_size: .
j_call: TRBJ1-2
v_call: TRBV30
cdr3_aa: CASEVAFYGYTF
cdr3_nt: TGTGCCTCCGAAGTAGCATTTTATGGCTACACCTTC

d_call: .
clone_size: .
j_call: TRBJ1-5
v_call: TRBV18
cdr3_aa: CASSPGANQPQHF
cdr3_nt: TGTGCCAGCTCACCAGGGGCGAATCAGCCCCAGCATTTT

d_call: .
clone_size: .
j_call: TRBJ2-2
v_call: TRBV28
cdr3_aa: CASSLRRPLNTGELFF
cdr3_nt: TGTGCCAGCAGTTTAAGGCGGCCACTTAACACCGGGGAGCTGTTTTTT

d_call: .
clone_size: .
j_call: TRBJ1-2
v_call: TRBV12-3/TRBV12-4
cdr3_aa: CASSYGSNYGYTF
cdr3_nt: TGTGCCAGCAGTTACGGCAGTAACTATGGCTACACCTTC

d_call: .
clone_size: .
j_call: TRBJ2-1
v_call: TRBV13
cdr3_aa: CASSFPHRVGPLVGNEQFF
cdr3_nt: TGTGCCAGCAGCTTTCCCCACCGGGTGGGTCCGTTGGTAGGCAATGAGCAGTTCTTC

d_call: .
clone_size: once
j_call: TRBJ1-5
v_call: TRBV18
cdr3_aa: CASSPGIGNQPQHF
cdr3_nt: TGTGCCAGCTCACCAGGGATTGGCAATCAGCCCCAGCATTTT

d_call: TRBD2
clone_size: .
j_call: TRBJ2-7
v_call: TRBV7-6
cdr3_aa: CASSSGTSGGFYEQYF
cdr3_nt: TGTGCCAGCAGCTCCGGGACTAGCGGGGGATTCTACGAGCAGTACTTC

d_call: .
clone_size: once
j_call: TRBJ1-5
v_call: TRBV6-1
cdr3_aa: CASSERQPQHF
cdr3_nt: TGTGCCAGCAGTGAACGTCAGCCCCAGCATTTT

d_call: .
clone_size: .
j_call: TRBJ2-2
v_call: TRBV5-1
cdr3_aa: CASSLLRDTGELFF
cdr3_nt: TGCGCCAGCAGCTTGTTAAGGGACACCGGGGAGCTGTTTTTT

d_call: .
clone_size: once
j_call: TRBJ2-3
v_call: TRBV18
cdr3_aa: CASSPFAPLRDGGTDTQYF
cdr3_nt: TGTGCCAGCTCACCATTCGCCCCGTTGCGGGACGGCGGGACAGATACGCAGTATTTT

d_call: .
clone_size: .
j_call: TRBJ1-1
v_call: TRBV6-2/TRBV6-3
cdr3_aa: CASSYKPGEMNTEAFF
cdr3_nt: TGTGCCAGCAGTTATAAGCCAGGGGAGATGAACACTGAAGCTTTCTTT

d_call: .
clone_size: .
j_call: TRBJ2-1
v_call: TRBV4-2
cdr3_aa: CASSQDGDTRYNEQFF
cdr3_nt: TGTGCCAGCAGCCAAGATGGAGACACCAGGTACAATGAGCAGTTCTTC

d_call: .
clone_size: .
j_call: TRBJ2-7
v_call: TRBV18
cdr3_aa: CASSENYRPYEQYF
cdr3_nt: TGTGCCAGCTCAGAGAACTACAGGCCTTACGAGCAGTACTTC

d_call: .
clone_size: .
j_call: TRBJ1-2
v_call: TRBV5-1
cdr3_aa: CASSAGLFYGYTF
cdr3_nt: TGCGCCAGCAGCGCGGGACTTTTCTATGGCTACACCTTC

d_call: .
clone_size: .
j_call: TRBJ1-1
v_call: TRBV19
cdr3_aa: CASTGTFGTEAFF
cdr3_nt: TGTGCCAGCACAGGAACGTTTGGCACTGAAGCTTTCTTT

d_call: .
clone_size: once
j_call: TRBJ2-3
v_call: TRBV5-6
cdr3_aa: CASSLVRTTDTQYF
cdr3_nt: TGTGCCAGCAGCTTGGTGCGGACCACAGATACGCAGTATTTT